This T cell receptor (beta chain) was identified during a study of T-cell reconstitution after alpha-beta-depleted transplantation in children (dated by TCRdb to about 2016). Regarding the study in general: Using TCR repertoire profiling, the study quantitatively followed how T-cell immune reconstitution unfolded in children after TCRalphabeta/CD19-depleted allogeneic hematopoietic cell transplantation.

This clonotype was seen a few times. Its specific antigen is unknown. The record has no base qualities; no much larger clone is one base away. V drops 6 bases and J drops 5 bases, leaving 13 bases in between. The germline V gene yields SGHTA for CDR1 and FQGNSA for CDR2. The CDR3 has 13 amino acids, counting the end cysteine and phenylalanine. The entry retains the CDR3 DNA only, 39 bases that are in frame from base 1. The receptor library was made with PCR. The data were produced on an Illumina HiSeq 2500. Molecular barcoding was employed in the preparation of TCR libraries, with unique molecular identifiers being used to normalize TCRbeta repertoire quantification. TCRdb redid the processing of the public reads, applying fastp at Q25 and MiXCR, and retained in-frame beta chains. Rows merge per CDR3 protein into single entries with the most common DNA and genes. This sample holds about 610,000 distinct CDR3 sequences; 10% were observed only once. Together, the top ten hold less than 5% of the sample.

Source: PBMCs from the stem cell graft donor, taken from the stem cell graft. The chain uses TRBV7-2 and TRBJ2-5; 5 matching bases give a weak D call of TRBD2. This clonotype was obtained from a human donor who donated a stem cell graft to a child with acute myeloid leukemia. The CDR3 protein: CASSRGEVETQYF. The sequence in DNA is TGTGCCAGCAGTCGGGGTGAGGTGGAGACCCAGTACTTC.